The 18 T cell receptor beta chains below all came from one sample that was sequenced in a study of cytomegalovirus exposure and HLA in healthy donors (TCRdb year 2017). Receptors were amplified or captured by the immunoSEQ multiplex PCR assay. For the multiplex PCR, a mixture combining 60 forward primers for TCR Vbeta segments and 13 reverse primers for TCR Jbeta segments was used. Imported from immuneACCESS, the table was reduced by TCRdb to in-frame sequences with V and J called. These copies leave out some clones; in studies compared against another copy, an unresolved V gene accounts for under half, and the cause of the remainder is not known. The sample table records about 160,000 clones; approximately 80% of these occur just once. The ten largest account for more than 3% of the sample. Sample: PBMCs. The receptor source for this set is a man aged 25-45 years in good health and CMV-seropositive.

This sequence joins TRBV4-3 and TRBJ2-5, with 12 bases identical to TRBD2. With V trimmed by 4 bases and J by 5 bases, 5 bases remained unmatched. The V gene's germline CDR1 is LGHNA and CDR2 YSLEER. CDR3 length: 15 residues. CDR3 sequence: CASSRKGLAGETQYF. The CDR3 DNA reads as TGCGCCAGCAGCCGGAAAGGACTAGCGGGGGAGACCCAGTACTTC.

The chain has TRBV7-5 and TRBJ1-3; the table's D call of TRBD1 was not tested on the DNA. TRBV7-5 is recorded as a pseudogene. This CDR3 region has 16 residues. This chain's CDR3 is CVRSSGQRSSGNTIYF. CDR3 bases: TGTGTCAGAAGCTCGGGACAGAGAAGCTCTGGAAACACCATATATTTT.

The chain joins TRBV4-3 to TRBJ2-1; 8 nucleotides match TRBD1. J was trimmed by 2 bases and V by 4 bases; bases with no gene match: 4. In germline, CDR1 is LGHNA, CDR2 YSLEER. The CDR3 covers 15 residues. CDR3 DNA: TGCGCCAGCAGCCGAGACAGGGGTCCCTACAATGAGCAGTTCTTC. Translated, it gives CASSRDRGPYNEQFF.

The V gene is TRBV27, the J gene TRBJ2-7; D perhaps matches TRBD1 (6 bases). The CDR3 contains 14 residues. V lost 6 bases and J lost 4, with 16 bases in between. Germline V gives CDR1 MNHEY, CDR2 SMNVEV (reference sequence). The CDR3 here is CASREPGQLYEQYF. Written as DNA, the CDR3 is TGTGCCAGCAGGGAGCCGGGACAATTATACGAGCAGTACTTC.

This chain connects TRBV12-5 to TRBJ1-6; 8 positions match TRBD1. CDR3 length: 17 amino acids. The germline CDR1 and CDR2 sequences are LGHNT and FRNRAP. With V trimmed by 7 bases and J by 4 bases, 12 bases remained unmatched. The CDR3 DNA reads TGTGCTAGTGCCTCAACGGCAGGGACAGGATATAATTCACCCCTCCACTTT. Translated: CASASTAGTGYNSPLHF.

The sample holds a few counts of this clone. The V gene is TRBV5-1, the J gene TRBJ2-3; a weak D match, TRBD1 (6 bases). CDR3 length: 16 residues. Per germline, CDR1 SGHRS and CDR2 YFSETQ. V was cut by 1 base and J by 0 bases, with 12 bases left in between. The CDR3 is CASSLMDSPSTDTQYF. The CDR3 DNA is TGCGCCAGCAGCTTGATGGACAGCCCTAGCACAGATACGCAGTATTTT.

In its sample, this clone was seen a few times. CDR3 amino acids: CASSEGRGTPYEQYF. The CDR3 DNA is TGTGCCAGCAGTGAAGGGCGGGGTACCCCGTACGAGCAGTACTTC. V gene TRBV2 combines with J gene TRBJ2-7; the D gene is possibly TRBD2 (6 bases). The CDR3 has 15 residues. Germline V gene sequence: CDR1 SNHLY, CDR2 FYNNEI. Between the trimmed V and J ends, which lost 1 base and 4 bases, there was a span of 14 bases.

This clone appeared a few times. This chain connects TRBV7-2 to TRBJ1-6; a weak D match, TRBD1 (6 bases). Germline V gene data show CDR1 as SGHTA and CDR2 as FQGNSA. This CDR3 is built from 16 residues. V was clipped by 4 bases and J by 6 bases, with 16 bases between them. CDR3 amino acids: CASSSQGTLGNSPLHF. CDR3 in DNA: TGTGCCAGCAGCTCTCAGGGGACCCTCGGTAATTCACCCCTCCACTTT. The full variable domain, its missing parts supplied by reference TRBV7-2 and TRBJ1-6, is GAGVSQSPSNKVTEKGKDVELRCDPISGHTALYWYRQSLGQGLEFLIYFQGNSAPDKSGLPSDRFSAERTGGSVSTLTIQRTQQEDSAVYLCASSSQGTLGNSPLHFGNGTRLTVT.

The CDR3 here is CASSKRKGHYEQYF. As DNA, the CDR3 is TGTGCCAGCAGCAAGCGGAAGGGGCACTACGAGCAGTACTTC. This chain uses TRBV21-1 with TRBJ2-7; the table's D gene call, TRBD1, was not cross checked with the DNA. TRBV21-1 is described as a pseudogene. This CDR3 comprises 14 residues.

The chain uses TRBV2 and TRBJ2-3, with D possibly matching TRBD2 (7 bases). V shed 3 bases and J shed 0 bases, with 19 bases lying between them. In germline, CDR1 is SNHLY, CDR2 FYNNEI. This CDR3 comprises 18 residues. In DNA, the CDR3 is TGTGCCAGCAGTGAGGCGGGGGCCCTCGCCTCGAGCACAGATACGCAGTATTTT. Translating it yields CASSEAGALASSTDTQYF.

This sequence joins TRBV30 and TRBJ1-5; no clear D. Germline V gives CDR1 GTSNPN, CDR2 SVGIG (reference sequence). Trimming removed 3 bases at V and 1 base at J, with 10 bases between. CDR3 length: 14 residues. In nucleotides, the CDR3 is TGTGCCTGGAGCGACACTTTGAGCAATCAGCCCCAGCATTTT. This encodes CAWSDTLSNQPQHF.

This clone was recorded once. V and J are TRBV7-2 and TRBJ2-7; 9 bases are a match to TRBD2. After removal of 3 bases from V and 0 bases from J, the junction contained 9 bases not matched to a gene. Germline V gene data show CDR1 as SGHTA and CDR2 as FQGNSA. The CDR3 totals 17 residues. CDR3 nucleotides: TGTGCCAGCAGCTTTAATAGCGGGGGCCCCAGCTCCTACGAGCAGTACTTC. This codes for CASSFNSGGPSSYEQYF.

The chain links TRBV29-1 to TRBJ2-3; 8 bases fit TRBD2. Germline CDR1 reads SQVTM; CDR2 reads ANQGSEA. This CDR3 spans 14 amino acids. V lost 8 bases, J lost 1 base, and 8 bases stayed unmatched. CDR3 sequence (DNA): TGCAGCCACGAAGCGGGGGCCGGCACAGATACGCAGTATTTT. This sequence encodes CSHEAGAGTDTQYF.

The rearrangement links TRBV2 to TRBJ1-2; maybe TRBD1 (5 bases). Deletions cut 2 bases from V and 0 bases from J, with 7 bases between. Germline V gene sequence: CDR1 SNHLY, CDR2 FYNNEI. CDR3 length: 14 residues. CDR3 in DNA: TGTGCCAGCAGTGAACAGACAGCTAACTATGGCTACACCTTC. Residues: CASSEQTANYGYTF.

This clone was picked up a small number of times. The genes are TRBV19 and TRBJ2-3, with D hard to call. The CDR3 is made up of 13 amino acids. The V and J ends lost 5 bases and 6 bases respectively, with 12 bases between them. Germline assignment: CDR1 LNHDA and CDR2 SQIVND (reference sequence). The CDR3 loop reads CASSFQAGDTQYF. The CDR3 DNA sequence: TGTGCCAGTAGTTTCCAGGCAGGCGATACGCAGTATTTT.

V is TRBV28 and J is TRBJ1-1, with D possibly being TRBD1 (5 bases). The CDR3 runs to 14 residues. The germline V and J ends were trimmed by 2 bases and 3 bases, with 10 bases remaining between them. The V gene's germline CDR1 is MDHEN and CDR2 SYDVKM. CDR3 sequence (DNA): TGTGCCAGCAGTTTACACAGGAGGGACACTGAAGCTTTCTTT. As protein: CASSLHRRDTEAFF.

The rearrangement links TRBV15 to TRBJ1-6; 8 positions agree with TRBD1. The V and J ends lost 1 base and 6 bases, in that order; junction bases with no gene match: 5. Germline loops: CDR1 LNHNV, CDR2 YYDKDF (reference sequence). This CDR3 has 16 residues. The CDR3 reads CATSRASGQANSPLHF. CDR3 coding DNA: TGTGCCACCAGCAGAGCCTCGGGACAGGCTAATTCACCCCTCCACTTT.

This clone appeared a single time. The CDR3 sequence is CASSLVVRGPCQPQHF. CDR3 DNA: TGTGCCAGCAGCTTAGTAGTCAGGGGGCCGTGTCAGCCCCAGCATTTT. The chain has TRBV11-2 and TRBJ1-5, with TRBD1 identical over 8 bases. The V gene's germline CDR1 is SGHAT and CDR2 FQNNGV. The CDR3 length is 16 residues. V lost 1 base, J lost 6 bases, and 8 bases stayed unmatched.